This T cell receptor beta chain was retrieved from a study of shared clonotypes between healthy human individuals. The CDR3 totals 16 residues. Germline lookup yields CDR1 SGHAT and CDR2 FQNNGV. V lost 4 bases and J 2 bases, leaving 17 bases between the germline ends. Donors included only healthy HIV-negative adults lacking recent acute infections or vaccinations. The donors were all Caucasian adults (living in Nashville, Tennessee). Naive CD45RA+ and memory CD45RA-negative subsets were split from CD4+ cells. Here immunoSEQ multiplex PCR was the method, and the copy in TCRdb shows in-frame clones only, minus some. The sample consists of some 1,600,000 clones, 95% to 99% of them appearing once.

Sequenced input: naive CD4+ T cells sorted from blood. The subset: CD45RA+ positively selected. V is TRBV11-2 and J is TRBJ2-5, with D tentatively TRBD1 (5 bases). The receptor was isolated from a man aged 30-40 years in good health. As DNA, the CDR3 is TGTGCCAGCAGCTCTTCTAGGGGTATTCGACAAGAGACCCAGTACTTC. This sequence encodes CASSSSRGIRQETQYF.